The clone carrying this T cell receptor (beta chain) was detected a few times. Its antigen is still unknown. Between the trimmed V and J ends, which lost 2 bases and 9 bases, there was a span of 12 bases. The CDR3 sequence is 13 residues long. Germline V lookup: CDR1 SGHRS, CDR2 YFSETQ. Semi-nested PCR with Nested Universal Primer A followed constant-region reverse priming of full-length variable regions. Using its own MiXCR run on the 5' RACE reads, TCRdb lists one record per CDR3 protein. The table shows 8,500 to 9,500 distinct CDR3 sequences, with roughly 60% occurring only once. Findings and limits, study-wide: Tumor memory CD4+ T cell TCR gene usage was found to cluster with blood and lymph node memory CD4+ cells and with lymph node naive CD4+ cells.

This receptor was identified in a female donor with breast cancer. Material for sequencing was tumor-infiltrating memory CD4+ T cells sorted from the breast tumor. The subset is: memory CD4+ T cells, CD4+CD45RO+CD25-. The rearrangement joins TRBV5-1 to TRBJ2-1; a possible D gene is TRBD1 (6 bases). The CDR3 spells CASSLTGIGEQFF. CDR3 in DNA: TGCGCCAGCAGCTTAACAGGGATCGGTGAGCAGTTCTTC.